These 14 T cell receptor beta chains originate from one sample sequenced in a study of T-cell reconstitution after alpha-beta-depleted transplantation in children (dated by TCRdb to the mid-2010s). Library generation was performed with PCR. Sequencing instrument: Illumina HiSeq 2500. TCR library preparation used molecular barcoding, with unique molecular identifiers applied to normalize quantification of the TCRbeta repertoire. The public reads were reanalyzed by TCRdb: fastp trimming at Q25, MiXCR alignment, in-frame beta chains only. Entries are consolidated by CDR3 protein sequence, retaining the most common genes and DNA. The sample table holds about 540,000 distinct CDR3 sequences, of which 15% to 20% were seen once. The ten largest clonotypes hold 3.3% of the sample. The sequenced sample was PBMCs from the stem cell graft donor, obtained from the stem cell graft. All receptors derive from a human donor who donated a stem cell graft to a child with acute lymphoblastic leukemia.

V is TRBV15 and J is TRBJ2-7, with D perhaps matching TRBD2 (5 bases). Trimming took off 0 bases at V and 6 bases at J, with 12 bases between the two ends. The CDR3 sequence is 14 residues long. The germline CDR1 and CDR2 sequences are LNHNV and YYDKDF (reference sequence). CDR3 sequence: CATSRDSGVPEQYF. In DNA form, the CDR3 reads TGTGCCACCAGCAGAGACAGCGGAGTTCCCGAGCAGTACTTC. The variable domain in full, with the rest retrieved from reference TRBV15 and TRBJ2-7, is DAMVIQNPRYQVTQFGKPVTLSCSQTLNHNVMYWYQQKSSQAPKLLFHYYDKDFNNEADTPDNFQSRRPNTSFCFLDIRSPGLGDTAMYLCATSRDSGVPEQYFGPGTRLTVT.

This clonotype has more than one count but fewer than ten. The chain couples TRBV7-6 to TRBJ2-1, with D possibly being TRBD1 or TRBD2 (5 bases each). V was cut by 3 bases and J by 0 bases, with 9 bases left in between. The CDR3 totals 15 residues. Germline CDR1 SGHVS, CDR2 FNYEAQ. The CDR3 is CASSLGVLSYNEQFF. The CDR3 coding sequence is TGTGCCAGCAGCTTGGGGGTCCTCTCCTACAATGAGCAGTTCTTC.

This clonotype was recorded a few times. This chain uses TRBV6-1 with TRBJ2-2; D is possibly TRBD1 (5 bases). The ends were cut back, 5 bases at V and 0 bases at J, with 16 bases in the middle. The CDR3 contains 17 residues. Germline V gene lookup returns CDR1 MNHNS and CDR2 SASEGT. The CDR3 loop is CASSPLLAGTNTGELFF. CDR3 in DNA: TGTGCCAGCAGTCCCCTTCTCGCAGGGACGAACACCGGGGAGCTGTTTTTT.

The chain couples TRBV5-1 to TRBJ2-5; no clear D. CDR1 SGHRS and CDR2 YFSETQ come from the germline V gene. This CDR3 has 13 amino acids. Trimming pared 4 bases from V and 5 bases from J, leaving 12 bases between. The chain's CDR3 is CASSGRWRETQYF. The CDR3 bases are TGCGCCAGCAGCGGAAGGTGGCGGGAGACCCAGTACTTC.

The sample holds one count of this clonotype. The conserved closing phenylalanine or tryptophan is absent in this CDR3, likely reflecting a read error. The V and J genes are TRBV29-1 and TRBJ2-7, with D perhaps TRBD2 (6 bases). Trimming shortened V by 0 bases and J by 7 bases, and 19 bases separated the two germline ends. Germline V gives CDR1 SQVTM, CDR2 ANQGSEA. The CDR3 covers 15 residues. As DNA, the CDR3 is TGCAGCGTTGAAGATCCGGAGGGCTCTAGAAGTGAGCAGTACTTG. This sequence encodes CSVEDPEGSRSEQYL.

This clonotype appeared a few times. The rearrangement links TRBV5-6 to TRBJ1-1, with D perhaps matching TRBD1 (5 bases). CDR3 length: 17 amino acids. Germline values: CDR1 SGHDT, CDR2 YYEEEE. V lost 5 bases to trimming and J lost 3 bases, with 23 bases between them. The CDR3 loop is CASSSKPGPWGDTEAFF. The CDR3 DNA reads TGTGCCAGCAGTTCAAAACCGGGACCCTGGGGCGACACTGAAGCTTTCTTT.

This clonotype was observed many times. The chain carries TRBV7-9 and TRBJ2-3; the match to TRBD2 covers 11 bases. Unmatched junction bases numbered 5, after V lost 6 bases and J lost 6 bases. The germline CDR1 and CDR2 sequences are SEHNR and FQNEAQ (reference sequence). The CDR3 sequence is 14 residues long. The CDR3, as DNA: TGTGCCAGCAGACTAGCGGGAGTAACCGATACGCAGTATTTT. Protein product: CASRLAGVTDTQYF.

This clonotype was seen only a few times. DNA of the CDR3: TGCGCCAGCAGCCAGGGAGCGGGAGTGGGTTACGAGCAGTACTTC. This gives the protein CASSQGAGVGYEQYF. The V gene is TRBV4-1, the J gene TRBJ2-7; 8 bases agree with TRBD2. Trimming removed 3 bases from V and 4 bases from J; junction bases left unmatched: 8. This CDR3 comprises 15 residues. CDR1 and CDR2 from the germline V gene are MGHRA and YSYEKL.

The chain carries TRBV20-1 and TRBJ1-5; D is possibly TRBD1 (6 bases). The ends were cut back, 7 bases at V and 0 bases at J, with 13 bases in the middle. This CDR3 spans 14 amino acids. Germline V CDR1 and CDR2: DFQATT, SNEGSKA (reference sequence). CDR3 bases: TGCAGTGTTAGGAACAGGGCTAGCAATCAGCCCCAGCATTTT. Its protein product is CSVRNRASNQPQHF.

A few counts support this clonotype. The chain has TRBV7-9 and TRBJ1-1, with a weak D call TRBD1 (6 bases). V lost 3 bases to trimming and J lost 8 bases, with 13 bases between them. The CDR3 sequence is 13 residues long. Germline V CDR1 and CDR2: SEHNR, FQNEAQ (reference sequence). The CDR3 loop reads CASSFSLGAEAFF. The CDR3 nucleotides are TGTGCCAGCAGCTTCTCTTTGGGGGCAGAAGCTTTCTTT.

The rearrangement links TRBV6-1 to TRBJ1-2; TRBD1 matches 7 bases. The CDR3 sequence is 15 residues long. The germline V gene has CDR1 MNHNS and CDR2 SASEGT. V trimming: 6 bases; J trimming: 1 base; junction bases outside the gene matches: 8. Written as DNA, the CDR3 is TGTGCCAGCAGATGGGGGGACAGTTTTAACTATGGCTACACCTTC. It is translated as CASRWGDSFNYGYTF.

The CDR3 spells CASSSGTGTAVGYEQYF. The CDR3 DNA sequence: TGCGCCAGCAGCTCCGGGACAGGGACGGCCGTTGGCTACGAGCAGTACTTC. The chain has TRBV5-1 and TRBJ2-7; 9 bases fit TRBD1. CDR1 is SGHRS, CDR2 YFSETQ, per germline. CDR3 length: 17 residues. J was trimmed by 3 bases and V by 3 bases; bases with no gene match: 13.

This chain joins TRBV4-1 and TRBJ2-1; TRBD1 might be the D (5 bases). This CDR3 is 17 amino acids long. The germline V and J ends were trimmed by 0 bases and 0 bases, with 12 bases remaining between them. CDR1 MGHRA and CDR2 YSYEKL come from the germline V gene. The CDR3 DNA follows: TGCGCCAGCAGCCAAGAACCAGGGCGGAGCTCCTACAATGAGCAGTTCTTC. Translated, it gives CASSQEPGRSSYNEQFF.

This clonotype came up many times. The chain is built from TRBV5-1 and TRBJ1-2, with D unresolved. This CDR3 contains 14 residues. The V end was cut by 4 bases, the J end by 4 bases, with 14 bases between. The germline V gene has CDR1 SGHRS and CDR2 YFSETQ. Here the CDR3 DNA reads TGCGCCAGCAGCCAAATTCCCCACGCCTATGGCTACACCTTC. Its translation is CASSQIPHAYGYTF. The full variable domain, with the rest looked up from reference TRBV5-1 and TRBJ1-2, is KAGVTQTPRYLIKTRGQQVTLSCSPISGHRSVSWYQQTPGQGLQFLFEYFSETQRNKGNFPGRFSGRQFSNSRSEMNVSTLELGDSALYLCASSQIPHAYGYTFGSGTRLTVV.